A selection of T cell receptor beta chains follows, all from one sample in a study of blood T cell repertoires in COVID-19. Here immunoSEQ multiplex PCR was the method, and the copy in TCRdb shows in-frame clones only, minus some. The sample lists roughly 120,000 clones, 75% to 90% occurring once. Input material: peripheral blood. The receptor set was obtained from a woman aged 60-75 years with COVID-19, enrolled during active disease. CDR3s include the opening cysteine and the closing phenylalanine or tryptophan. D genes are given only for firm matches. Clone size is stated in some rows and not others, as once, few, many or a class when expanded.

D gene,V gene,clone size,J gene,CDR3 DNA,CDR3 protein
NA,TRBV3-1/TRBV3-2,NA,TRBJ2-3,TGTGCCAGCAGCCATACTAGCACAGATACGCAGTATTTT,CASSHTSTDTQYF
NA,TRBV19,few,TRBJ2-7,TGTGCCAGTAGTAGAGGTTATAGGGGTACCCTGAACTCCTACGAGCAGTACTTC,CASSRGYRGTLNSYEQYF
NA,TRBV3-1/TRBV3-2,NA,TRBJ1-2,TGTGCCAGCAGCCAAGGTAGGGGTGGGCCCTATGGCTACACCTTC,CASSQGRGGPYGYTF
NA,TRBV9,NA,TRBJ1-2,TGTGCCAGCAGGTACAGCGGGGGGCTAGACTATGGCTACACCTTC,CASRYSGGLDYGYTF
TRBD2,TRBV4-1,once,TRBJ2-3,TGCGCCAGCAGCCAAGACGGACTAGCGGGGGACCCGAGGGGCACAGATACGCAGTATTTT,CASSQDGLAGDPRGTDTQYF
TRBD1,TRBV2,NA,TRBJ2-7,TGTGCCAGCAGTTGGGACAGAAGCTCCTACGAGCAGTACTTC,CASSWDRSSYEQYF
NA,TRBV9,NA,TRBJ2-7,TGTGCCAGCAGCGTAGACGGTACCGTGTACGAGCAGTACTTC,CASSVDGTVYEQYF
TRBD2,TRBV15,NA,TRBJ2-1,TGTGCCACCAGCAGAGACCCTAGCGGGGGGCCACGCAACAATGAGCAGTTCTTC,CATSRDPSGGPRNNEQFF
NA,TRBV5-6,NA,TRBJ1-1,TGTGCCAGCAGCTTAACAGTGCTAATGAACACTGAAGCTTTCTTT,CASSLTVLMNTEAFF
TRBD1,TRBV11-1,few,TRBJ1-1,TGTGCCAGCAGCTCTAGGGCAGGGGGTGACACTGAAGCTTTCTTT,CASSSRAGGDTEAFF
NA,TRBV4-1,NA,TRBJ1-5,TGCGCCAGCAGCCAATTCCCGGGGGGGAATCAGCCCCAGCATTTT,CASSQFPGGNQPQHF
NA,TRBV11-1,NA,TRBJ2-7,TGTGCCAGCAGCTTAGCCAGAACCTACGAGCAGTACTTC,CASSLARTYEQYF
NA,TRBV30,NA,TRBJ2-1,TGTGCCTCGAAGGGACTGAGGCACAATGAGCAGTTCTTC,CASKGLRHNEQFF
TRBD1,TRBV6-4,NA,TRBJ1-2,TGTGCCAGCAGTGTTTCGGGACAGGGGGACGGCTACACCTTC,CASSVSGQGDGYTF
NA,TRBV5-4,NA,TRBJ1-6,TGTGCCAGCAGCGGGCGGACAGAGAGGTTCTATAATTCACCCCTCCACTTT,CASSGRTERFYNSPLHF
NA,TRBV4-1,NA,TRBJ1-3,TGCGCCAGCAGCCAAGGGGGGGGACCCGGAAACACCATATATTTT,CASSQGGGPGNTIYF
NA,TRBV28,NA,TRBJ1-2,TGTGCCAGCCGGACCGGGGGATTCTATGGCTACACCTTC,CASRTGGFYGYTF
TRBD2,TRBV18,NA,TRBJ2-1,TGTGCCAGCTCATTCAGCGGGGGGCCTCCCTACAATGAGCAGTTCTTC,CASSFSGGPPYNEQFF
NA,TRBV9,NA,TRBJ2-1,TGTGCCAGCAGCGTAGCTAACCGGCTAGCGAGCGCACCCTCCTACAATGAGCAGTTCTTC,CASSVANRLASAPSYNEQFF
TRBD2,TRBV5-6,NA,TRBJ2-5,TGTGCCAGCAGCCGAAACCTAGCGGGGGGGCCGGGTCCCGAAGAGACCCAGTACTTC,CASSRNLAGGPGPEETQYF